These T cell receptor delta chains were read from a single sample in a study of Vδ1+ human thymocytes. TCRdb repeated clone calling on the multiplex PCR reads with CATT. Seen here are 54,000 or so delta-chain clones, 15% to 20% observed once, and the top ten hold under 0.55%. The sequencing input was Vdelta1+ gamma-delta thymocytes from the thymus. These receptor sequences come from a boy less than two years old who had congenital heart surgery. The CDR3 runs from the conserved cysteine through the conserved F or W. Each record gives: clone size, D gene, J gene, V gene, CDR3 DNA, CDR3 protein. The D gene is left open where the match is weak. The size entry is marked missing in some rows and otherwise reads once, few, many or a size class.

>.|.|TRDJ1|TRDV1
TGTGCTCTTGGGGAAGACTGTAGCCTACAGGTCGATAAACTCATCTTT
CALGEDCSLQVDKLIF
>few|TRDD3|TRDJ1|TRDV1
TGCGCTCTTGGGGAACTAGTAGTTCTAGATATGGACTGGGGGTTCCAGTACACCGATAAACTCATCTTT
CALGELVVLDMDWGFQYTDKLIF
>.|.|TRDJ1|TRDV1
TGTGCTCTTGGGGATCAACAATTACGGACCGATAAACTCATCTTT
CALGDQQLRTDKLIF
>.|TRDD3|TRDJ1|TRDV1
TGTGCTCTTGGGGAACCCCCCTCCCCCACTTACTGGGGATCCGATAAACTCATCTTT
CALGEPPSPTYWGSDKLIF
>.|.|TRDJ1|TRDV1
TGTGCTCTTGGGGTCTCCACAATGACCGATAAACTCATCTTT
CALGVSTMTDKLIF
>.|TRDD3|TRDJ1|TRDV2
TGTGCCTGTGACATCGTTGATGGGGGATTTTATCAGTACACCGATAAACTCATCTTT
CACDIVDGGFYQYTDKLIF
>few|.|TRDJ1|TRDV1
TGTGCTCTTGGGGAATTCGCATGGGCTACTACCTACACCGATAAACTCATCTTT
CALGEFAWATTYTDKLIF
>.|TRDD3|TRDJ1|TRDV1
TGTGCTCTTGGGGAACTAGTATTTGGGATACGCAAGTACACCGATAAACTCATCTTT
CALGELVFGIRKYTDKLIF
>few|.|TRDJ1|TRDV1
TGTGCTCTTGGGGAACAGGAGATATCGCGGGGCGTAGGGAGTTCCGATAAACTCATCTTT
CALGEQEISRGVGSSDKLIF
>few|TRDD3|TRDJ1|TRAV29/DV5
TGTGCAGCACTCTCACGTGGGGGATACGCGTCCGATAAACTCATCTTT
CAALSRGGYASDKLIF
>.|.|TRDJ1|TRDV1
TGTGCTCTTGGGGAACTACCGCTCCTACGGGAGGGGATCCTCGGGTCCGATAAACTCATCTTT
CALGELPLLREGILGSDKLIF
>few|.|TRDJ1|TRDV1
TGTGCTCTTGGGGAACTTTGCCGGACTGGGTACACCGATAAACTCATCTTT
CALGELCRTGYTDKLIF
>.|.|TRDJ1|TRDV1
TGTGCTCTTGGGCCCCGTTGTTCCCCCCCATACGACACCGATAAACTCATCTTT
CALGPRCSPPYDTDKLIF
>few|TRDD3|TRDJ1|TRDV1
TGTGCTCTTGGGTCCTCGACGAATGGGGGATACGTTGACACCGATAAACTCATCTTT
CALGSSTNGGYVDTDKLIF
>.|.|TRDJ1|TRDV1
TGTGCTCTTGGGAAGGGACTATCGGCCTACTGGCTCTACACCGATAAACTCATCTTT
CALGKGLSAYWLYTDKLIF
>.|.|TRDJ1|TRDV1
TGTGCTCTTGGGGGACCGCCTTCCGTGTTTCCCCTCACCGATAAACTCATCTTT
CALGGPPSVFPLTDKLIF
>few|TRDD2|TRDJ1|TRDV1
TGTGCTCTTGGCTACGACGGCCTTCCTAAGTTTATCACCGATAAACTCATCTTT
CALGYDGLPKFITDKLIF
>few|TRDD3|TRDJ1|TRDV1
TGTGCTCTTGGGGAACACCCTGGTCCCACTCAGTGGACCTGGGGGATACGCGGGGATAAACTCATCTTT
CALGEHPGPTQWTWGIRGDKLIF
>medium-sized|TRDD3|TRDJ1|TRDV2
TGTGCCTGTGACACAGTGCCAGAAGAGACTTGGGGGACCTTCGATAAACTCATCTTT
CACDTVPEETWGTFDKLIF
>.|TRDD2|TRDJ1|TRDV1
TGTGCTCTCGGGGACCGCCCTTCCTCTTTCCGGCTTGGACTCGGTAAACTCATCTTT
CALGDRPSSFRLGLGKLIF
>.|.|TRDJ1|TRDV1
TGTGCTCTTGGGGAACTGGGATTGGGACCACATTACACCGATAAACTCATCTTT
CALGELGLGPHYTDKLIF
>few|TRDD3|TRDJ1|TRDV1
TGTGCTCTTGGGGAACTTCCCTTCTTTGCTGGGGGATGCGTAGAGCGACCCTTCACCGATAAACTCATCTTT
CALGELPFFAGGCVERPFTDKLIF
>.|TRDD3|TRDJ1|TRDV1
TGTGCTCTTGGGGGAGAAGTACTGGGGGATACCGATAAACTCATCTTT
CALGGEVLGDTDKLIF
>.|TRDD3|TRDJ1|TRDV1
TGTGCTCTTGGGGAAAACGGGGAGTACCCTTGGGACTGGGGGATAAACACCGATAAACTCATCTTT
CALGENGEYPWDWGINTDKLIF
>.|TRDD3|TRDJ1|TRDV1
TGTGCTCTTGGGGAGTATCCCTACTGGGGGACGTACACCGATAAACTCATCTTT
CALGEYPYWGTYTDKLIF
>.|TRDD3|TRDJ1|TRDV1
TGTGCTCTTGGGGACCCTTCCTACTGGGGGATACGCTCTCCGTACACCGATAAACTCATCTTT
CALGDPSYWGIRSPYTDKLIF
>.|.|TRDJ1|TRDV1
TGTGCTCTTGAGAAGGGTCCTACTAGACCCATGTACACCGATAAACTCATCTTT
CALEKGPTRPMYTDKLIF
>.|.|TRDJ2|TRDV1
TGTGCTCTTGGGGAACTAATGTTAATTAAGTTTCAAGCACAACTCTTCTTT
CALGELMLIKFQAQLFF
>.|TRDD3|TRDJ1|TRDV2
TGTGCCTGTGACACGCCGTTCTGGGGGCCAAAGTACACCGATAAACTCATCTTT
CACDTPFWGPKYTDKLIF
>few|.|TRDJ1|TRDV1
TGTGCTCTTGGCCCCTGGGTCCGGGGGGGGGCCGATAAACTCATCTTT
CALGPWVRGGADKLIF
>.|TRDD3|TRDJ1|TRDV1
TGCGCTCTTGGGGAACCACACCCGCCTGGGTGGGGGAAAAACACCGATAAACTCATCTTT
CALGEPHPPGWGKNTDKLIF
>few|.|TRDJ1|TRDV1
TGTGCTCTTGGGGAGGGGCTACCGGGGGACGTAATCTTT
CALGEGLPGDVIF
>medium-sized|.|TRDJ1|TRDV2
TGTGCCTGGGCTGGTAAACTCATCTTT
CAWAGKLIF
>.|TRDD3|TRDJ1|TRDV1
TGTGCTCTTGGGTACCCCAGAGTACTGGGGGATAGCCCACTGTACACCGATAAACTCATCTTT
CALGYPRVLGDSPLYTDKLIF
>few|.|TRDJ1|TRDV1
TGTGCTCTTGGGGAACTTGCCCTACGGGCTGATAATTCCGATAAACTCATCTTT
CALGELALRADNSDKLIF
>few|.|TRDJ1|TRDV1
TGTGCTCTTGGGGAACTAGTTAAAAACCTACCTGTACTGAATCACACCGATAAACTCATCTTT
CALGELVKNLPVLNHTDKLIF
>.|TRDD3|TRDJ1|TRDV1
TGTGCTCTTGGGGAACGGGGGATACGGGGCCACACCGATAAACTCATCTTT
CALGERGIRGHTDKLIF
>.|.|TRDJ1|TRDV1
TGTGCTCTTGGGATACTAAGACCCCATCATAAACTCATCTTT
CALGILRPHHKLIF
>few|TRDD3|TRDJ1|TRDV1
TGTGCTCTTGGGGAACACCGAGCACTGGGGGATACCGATAAACTCATCTTT
CALGEHRALGDTDKLIF
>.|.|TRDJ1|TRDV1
TGTGCTCTTGGGGAATTAGTCCGGGGGACCCAGTACACCGATAAACTCATCTTT
CALGELVRGTQYTDKLIF
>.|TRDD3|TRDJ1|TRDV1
TGTGCTGTTGGGGGGGAAACGTGGGGGATACGCGAGTACACCGATAAACTCATCTTT
CAVGGETWGIREYTDKLIF
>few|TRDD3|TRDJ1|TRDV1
TGTGCTCTTGGGGAAATGCCCTATAAGTACTGGGGGATACGCGGCCGAGATAAACTCATCTTT
CALGEMPYKYWGIRGRDKLIF
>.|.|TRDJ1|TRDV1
TGTGCTCTTGGGGTACCGCCTTCGGAGGGAGACATCACCGATAAACTCATCTTT
CALGVPPSEGDITDKLIF
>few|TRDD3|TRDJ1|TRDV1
TGTGCTCTTGGGGATCCCACTCCGGAAAAGGGGTGGGGGATAACCCTTTACACCGATAAACTCATCTTT
CALGDPTPEKGWGITLYTDKLIF
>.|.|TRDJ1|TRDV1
TGTGCTCTTGGGCCGACCTGCCTTGCTACCGGGGTGATGGGCACCGATAAACTCATCTTT
CALGPTCLATGVMGTDKLIF
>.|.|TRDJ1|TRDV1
TGTGCTCTTGGGGCCCTTCGGAGATTCCTACGTGGATACCATTACACCGATAAACTCATCTTT
CALGALRRFLRGYHYTDKLIF
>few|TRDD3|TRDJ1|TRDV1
TGTGCTCTTGGGGAACGATCCCCCTGCTATAAAGTACTGGGGGATGACCACACCGATAAACTCATCTTT
CALGERSPCYKVLGDDHTDKLIF
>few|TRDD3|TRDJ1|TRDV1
TGTGCTCTTGGGGAACTAGCAGTACTGGGGGATACTGGTCTCAAGTACACCGATAAACTCATCTTT
CALGELAVLGDTGLKYTDKLIF
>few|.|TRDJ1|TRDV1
TGTGCTCTTGGGGAATCCCCATCCAGCGCCCCTTACACCGATAAACTCATCTTT
CALGESPSSAPYTDKLIF
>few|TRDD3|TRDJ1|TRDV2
TGTGCCTGTGTAACTCACATAACTGGGGAAGACACCGATAAACTCATCTTT
CACVTHITGEDTDKLIF
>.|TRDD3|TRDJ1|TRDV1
TGTGCTCTTGGGGAACATGTTTGCGACCTATCTGGGGGATCCAGGTTGGGGCCCACCGATAAACTCATCTTT
CALGEHVCDLSGGSRLGPTDKLIF
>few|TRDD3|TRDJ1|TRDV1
TGTGCTCTTGGGGAACTGCAGGGCTTCCACCTTCGTGTACTGGGGGATCCAGCCACCGATAAACTCATCTTT
CALGELQGFHLRVLGDPATDKLIF
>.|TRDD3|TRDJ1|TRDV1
TGTGCTCTTGGAGAAGGTGCCCCCCTTTCGGTTCTGGGGGATCCGTACACCGATAAACTCATCTTT
CALGEGAPLSVLGDPYTDKLIF
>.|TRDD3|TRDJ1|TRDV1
TGTGCTCTTGGGTCCGATTCCATACTTACCCACTGGGGGACTTTGTACACCGATAAACTCATCTTT
CALGSDSILTHWGTLYTDKLIF
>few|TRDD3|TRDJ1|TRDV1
TGTGCTCTTGGGGACCCCCTTCCCGTACTGGGGGTCTGCAACACCGATAAACTCATCTTT
CALGDPLPVLGVCNTDKLIF